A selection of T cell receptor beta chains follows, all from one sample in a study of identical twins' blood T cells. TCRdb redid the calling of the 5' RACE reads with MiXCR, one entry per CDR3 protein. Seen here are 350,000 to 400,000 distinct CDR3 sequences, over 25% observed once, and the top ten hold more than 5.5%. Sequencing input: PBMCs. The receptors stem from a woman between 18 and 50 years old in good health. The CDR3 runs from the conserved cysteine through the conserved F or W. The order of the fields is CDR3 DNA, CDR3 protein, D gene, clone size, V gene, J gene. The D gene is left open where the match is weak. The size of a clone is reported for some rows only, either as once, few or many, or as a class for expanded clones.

DNA: TGCAGTGCTAGACCCTCAACGTACAACAGAGTAAATGAGCAGTTCTTC; CDR3: CSARPSTYNRVNEQFF; D: .; size: .; V: TRBV20-1; J: TRBJ2-1
DNA: TGCAGTGCTACACTTAACAGGGTTTTGAGCTACACCTTC; CDR3: CSATLNRVLSYTF; D: .; size: .; V: TRBV20-1; J: TRBJ1-2
DNA: TGTGCCAGCAGTGAAGAGCGGGCGTTATTCACAGATACGCAGTATTTT; CDR3: CASSEERALFTDTQYF; D: .; size: few; V: TRBV2; J: TRBJ2-3
DNA: TGTGCCAGCAGTAAGGACAGGGAGGGGATTGGTGAAAAACTGTTTTTT; CDR3: CASSKDREGIGEKLFF; D: TRBD1; size: .; V: TRBV6-6; J: TRBJ1-4
DNA: TGTGCCAGTAGTCTGACAGGGCACGAAAACCTGTTTTTT; CDR3: CASSLTGHENLFF; D: TRBD1; size: .; V: TRBV19; J: TRBJ1-4
DNA: TGCGCCAGCAGCCTCATGGGGGGGGACACTGAAGCTTTCTTT; CDR3: CASSLMGGDTEAFF; D: .; size: .; V: TRBV5-1; J: TRBJ1-1
DNA: TGTGCCAGCAGCGGACAGACCACAGATACGCAGTATTTT; CDR3: CASSGQTTDTQYF; D: .; size: once; V: TRBV2; J: TRBJ2-3
DNA: TGTGCCAGCAGTTCTCAACTAGCGGGGTACACAGATACGCAGTATTTT; CDR3: CASSSQLAGYTDTQYF; D: TRBD2; size: .; V: TRBV6-5; J: TRBJ2-3
DNA: TGTGCCACCAGCAGAGGCAGGGAGAGAAACACCATATATTTT; CDR3: CATSRGRERNTIYF; D: .; size: .; V: TRBV15; J: TRBJ1-3
DNA: TGTGCCAGCAGCTTACTTTCTATGGGCGCGAACACTGAAGCTTTCTTT; CDR3: CASSLLSMGANTEAFF; D: .; size: many; V: TRBV7-2; J: TRBJ1-1
DNA: TGCAGTGCTCCCCTCAGAACGGGGAATGAGCAGTTCTTC; CDR3: CSAPLRTGNEQFF; D: .; size: .; V: TRBV20-1; J: TRBJ2-1
DNA: TGCGCCAGCAGCTTGGGACAGACCGCCTCTGGAAACACCATATATTTT; CDR3: CASSLGQTASGNTIYF; D: .; size: .; V: TRBV5-1; J: TRBJ1-3
DNA: TGTGCCAGTAGTAGTTCGAGGGGTTCCTACGAGCAGTACTTC; CDR3: CASSSSRGSYEQYF; D: .; size: .; V: TRBV19; J: TRBJ2-7
DNA: TGTGCCAGCAGCCCAAGCGGATCGCTAGCCAAAAACATTCAGTACTTC; CDR3: CASSPSGSLAKNIQYF; D: .; size: .; V: TRBV3-1; J: TRBJ2-4
DNA: TGCGCCAGCAGCTTGGGTGAGCGGGGTTCTGGCTGCACCTTC; CDR3: CASSLGERGSGCTF; D: .; size: .; V: TRBV5-1; J: TRBJ1-2
DNA: TGTGCCAGCAGCCGGCGACAGGGGACATCTGAAAAACTGTTTTTT; CDR3: CASSRRQGTSEKLFF; D: TRBD1; size: .; V: TRBV6-2/TRBV6-3; J: TRBJ1-4
DNA: TGCAGTGTTCCAGTCGGGGCTGTCACTGAAGCTTTCTTT; CDR3: CSVPVGAVTEAFF; D: .; size: once; V: TRBV20-1; J: TRBJ1-1
DNA: TGCAGCGTTTCGAGGCCCGGGAGCCAAGAGACCCAGTACTTC; CDR3: CSVSRPGSQETQYF; D: .; size: once; V: TRBV29-1; J: TRBJ2-5
DNA: TGTGCCAGCAGTTTGCACCTGAACTATGGCTACACCTTC; CDR3: CASSLHLNYGYTF; D: .; size: .; V: TRBV12-3/TRBV12-4; J: TRBJ1-2
DNA: TGCAGTGCTAGAGATTCCGGGACAGCCTATGGCTACACCTTC; CDR3: CSARDSGTAYGYTF; D: TRBD1; size: many; V: TRBV20-1; J: TRBJ1-2